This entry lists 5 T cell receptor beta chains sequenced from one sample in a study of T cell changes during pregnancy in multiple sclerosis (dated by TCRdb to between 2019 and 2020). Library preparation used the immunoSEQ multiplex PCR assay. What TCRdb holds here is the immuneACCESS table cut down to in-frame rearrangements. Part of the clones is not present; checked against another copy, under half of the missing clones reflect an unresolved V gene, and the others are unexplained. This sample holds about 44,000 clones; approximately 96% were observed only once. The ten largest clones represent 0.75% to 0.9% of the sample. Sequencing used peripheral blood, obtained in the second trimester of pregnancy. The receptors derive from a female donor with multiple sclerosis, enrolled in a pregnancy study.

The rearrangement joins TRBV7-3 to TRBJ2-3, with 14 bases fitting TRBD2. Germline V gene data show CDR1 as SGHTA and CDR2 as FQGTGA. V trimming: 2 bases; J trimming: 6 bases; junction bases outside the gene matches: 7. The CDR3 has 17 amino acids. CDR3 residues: CASSLGTSGSLGDTQYF. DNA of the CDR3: TGTGCCAGCAGCTTAGGGACTAGCGGGAGTTTGGGGGATACGCAGTATTTT.

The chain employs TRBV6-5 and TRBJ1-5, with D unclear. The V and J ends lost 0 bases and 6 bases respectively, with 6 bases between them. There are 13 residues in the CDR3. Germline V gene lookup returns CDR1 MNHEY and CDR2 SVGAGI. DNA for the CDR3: TGTGCCAGCAGTTACTCTGGCAGTCAGCCCCAGCATTTT. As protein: CASSYSGSQPQHF.

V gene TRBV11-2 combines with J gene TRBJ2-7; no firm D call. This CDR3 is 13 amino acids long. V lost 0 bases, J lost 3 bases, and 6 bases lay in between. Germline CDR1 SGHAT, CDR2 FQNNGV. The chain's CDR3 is CASSLDSLYEQYF. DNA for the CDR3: TGTGCCAGCAGCTTAGATTCCCTCTACGAGCAGTACTTC.

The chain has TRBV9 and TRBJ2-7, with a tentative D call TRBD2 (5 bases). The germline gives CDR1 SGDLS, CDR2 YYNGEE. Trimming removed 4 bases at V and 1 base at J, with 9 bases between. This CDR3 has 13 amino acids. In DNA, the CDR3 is TGTGCCAGCAGCACCCCGGGATCCTACGAGCAGTACTTC. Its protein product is CASSTPGSYEQYF. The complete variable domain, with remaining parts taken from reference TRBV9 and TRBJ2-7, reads DSGVTQTPKHLITATGQRVTLRCSPRSGDLSVYWYQQSLDQGLQFLIQYYNGEERAKGNILERFSAQQFPDLHSELNLSSLELGDSALYFCASSTPGSYEQYFGPGTRLTVT.

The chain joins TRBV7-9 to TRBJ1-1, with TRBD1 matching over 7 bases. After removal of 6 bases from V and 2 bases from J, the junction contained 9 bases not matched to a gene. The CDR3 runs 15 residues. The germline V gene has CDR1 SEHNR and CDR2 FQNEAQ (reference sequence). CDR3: CASRRAGTENTEAFF. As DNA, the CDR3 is TGTGCCAGCAGGCGAGCCGGGACAGAAAACACTGAAGCTTTCTTT.